This TCR beta chain comes out of a study of shared clonotypes between healthy human individuals. Study results and limitations: A handful of donors shared 5% to 5.5% of their naive CD4 clonotypes. Despite large depth, sorted-subset datasets appeared incompletely sequenced. On the whole, naive subsets had larger estimated richness than memory subsets had.

A CD45RA+ naive subset and a CD45RA-negative memory subset were split from CD4+ cells. Germline trimming cut 5 bases from V and 7 bases from J; bases unmatched to any gene: 17. Germline CDR1 is WSHSY and CDR2 is SAAADI. This CDR3 comprises 17 residues. Of note for this clone: Its antigen remains unknown.

Some clones are missing from TCRdb's copy, which holds only in-frame ones; the method was immunoSEQ multiplex PCR. The sample yields 1.4 million to 1.5 million clones, roughly 97% seen once. The clonotype originates from a man aged 30 to 45 in good health. This rearrangement joins TRBV10-2 to TRBJ2-7, with TRBD2 identical over 10 bases. Sequencing was done on a sample of naive CD4+ T cells sorted from blood. Specified subset: CD45RA+ positively selected. As DNA, the CDR3 is TGCGCCAGCAGTATGATGACTGGGAGCGGGAGGGCGGGGGAGCAGTACTTC. Translating it yields CASSMMTGSGRAGEQYF.